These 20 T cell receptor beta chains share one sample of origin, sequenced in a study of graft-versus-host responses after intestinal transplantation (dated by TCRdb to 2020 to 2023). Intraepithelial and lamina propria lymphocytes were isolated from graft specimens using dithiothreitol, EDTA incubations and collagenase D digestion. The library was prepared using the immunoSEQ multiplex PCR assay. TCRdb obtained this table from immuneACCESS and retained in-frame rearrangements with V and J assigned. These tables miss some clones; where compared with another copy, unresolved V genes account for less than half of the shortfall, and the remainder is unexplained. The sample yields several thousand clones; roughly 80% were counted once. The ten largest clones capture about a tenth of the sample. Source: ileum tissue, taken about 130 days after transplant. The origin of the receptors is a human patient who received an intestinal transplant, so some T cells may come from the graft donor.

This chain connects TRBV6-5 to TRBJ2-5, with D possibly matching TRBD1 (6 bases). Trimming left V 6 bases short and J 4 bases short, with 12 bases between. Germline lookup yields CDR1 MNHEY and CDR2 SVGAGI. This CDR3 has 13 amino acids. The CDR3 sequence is CASRYRESETQYF. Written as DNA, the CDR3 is TGTGCCAGCAGGTACAGGGAGTCAGAGACCCAGTACTTC.

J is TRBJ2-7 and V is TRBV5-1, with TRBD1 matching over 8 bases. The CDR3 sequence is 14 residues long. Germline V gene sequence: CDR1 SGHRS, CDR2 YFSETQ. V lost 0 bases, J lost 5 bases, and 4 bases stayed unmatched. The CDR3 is CASSLGDRSHEQYF. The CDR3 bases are TGCGCCAGCAGCTTGGGGGACAGGTCCCACGAGCAGTACTTC. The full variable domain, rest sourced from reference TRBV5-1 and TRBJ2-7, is KAGVTQTPRYLIKTRGQQVTLSCSPISGHRSVSWYQQTPGQGLQFLFEYFSETQRNKGNFPGRFSGRQFSNSRSEMNVSTLELGDSALYLCASSLGDRSHEQYFGPGTRLTVT.

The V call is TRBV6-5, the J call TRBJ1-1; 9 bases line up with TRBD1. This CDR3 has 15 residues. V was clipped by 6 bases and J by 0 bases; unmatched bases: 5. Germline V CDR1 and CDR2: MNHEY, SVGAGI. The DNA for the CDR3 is TGTGCCAGCAGGGGACAGGGTCTCATGAACACTGAAGCTTTCTTT. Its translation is CASRGQGLMNTEAFF.

The CDR3: CASSLGGQGNQPQHF. In DNA, the CDR3 is TGTGCCAGCAGTTTAGGGGGACAGGGGAATCAGCCCCAGCATTTT. This chain connects TRBV27 to TRBJ1-5; TRBD1 matches at 10 bases. This CDR3 comprises 15 residues. With 2 bases clipped from V and 4 bases from J, the junction kept 2 bases outside the gene matches. Germline CDR1 MNHEY, CDR2 SMNVEV (reference sequence).

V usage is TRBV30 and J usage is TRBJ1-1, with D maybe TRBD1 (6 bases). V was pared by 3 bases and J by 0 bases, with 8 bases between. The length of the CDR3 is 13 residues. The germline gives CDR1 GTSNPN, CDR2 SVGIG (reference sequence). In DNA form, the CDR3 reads TGTGCCTGGAGCAGACAGGTGAACACTGAAGCTTTCTTT. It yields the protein CAWSRQVNTEAFF.

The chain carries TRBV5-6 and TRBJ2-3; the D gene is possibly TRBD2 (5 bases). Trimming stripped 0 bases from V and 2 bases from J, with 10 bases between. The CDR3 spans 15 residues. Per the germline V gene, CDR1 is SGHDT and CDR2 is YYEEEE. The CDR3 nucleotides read TGTGCCAGCAGCTTGGGTAGCGTCTACACAGATACGCAGTATTTT. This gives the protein CASSLGSVYTDTQYF.

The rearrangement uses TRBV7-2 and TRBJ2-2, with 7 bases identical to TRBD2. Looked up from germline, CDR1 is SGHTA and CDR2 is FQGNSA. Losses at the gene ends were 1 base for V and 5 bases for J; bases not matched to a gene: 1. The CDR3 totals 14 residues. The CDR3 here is CASSLGTRTGELFF. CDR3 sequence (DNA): TGTGCCAGCAGCTTAGGGACTAGAACCGGGGAGCTGTTTTTT. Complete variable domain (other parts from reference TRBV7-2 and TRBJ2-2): GAGVSQSPSNKVTEKGKDVELRCDPISGHTALYWYRQSLGQGLEFLIYFQGNSAPDKSGLPSDRFSAERTGGSVSTLTIQRTQQEDSAVYLCASSLGTRTGELFFGEGSRLTVL.

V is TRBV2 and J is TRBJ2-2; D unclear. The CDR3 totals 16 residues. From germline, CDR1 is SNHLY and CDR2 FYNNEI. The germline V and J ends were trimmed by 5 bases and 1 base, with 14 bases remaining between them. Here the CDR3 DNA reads TGTGCCAGCAGTATATCCGGGCCGGTGAACACCGGGGAGCTGTTTTTT. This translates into CASSISGPVNTGELFF.

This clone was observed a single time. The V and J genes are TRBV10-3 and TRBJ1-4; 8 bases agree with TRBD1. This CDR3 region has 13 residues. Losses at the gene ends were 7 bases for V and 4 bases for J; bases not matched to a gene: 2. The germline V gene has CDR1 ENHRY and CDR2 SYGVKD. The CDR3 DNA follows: TGTGCCATCACGGACAGGGTTAATGAAAAACTGTTTTTT. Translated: CAITDRVNEKLFF.

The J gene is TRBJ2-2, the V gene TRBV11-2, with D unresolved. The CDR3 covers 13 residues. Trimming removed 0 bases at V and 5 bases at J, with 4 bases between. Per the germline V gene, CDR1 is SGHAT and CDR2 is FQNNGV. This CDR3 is CASSLDATGELFF. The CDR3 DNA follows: TGTGCCAGCAGCTTAGATGCGACCGGGGAGCTGTTTTTT.

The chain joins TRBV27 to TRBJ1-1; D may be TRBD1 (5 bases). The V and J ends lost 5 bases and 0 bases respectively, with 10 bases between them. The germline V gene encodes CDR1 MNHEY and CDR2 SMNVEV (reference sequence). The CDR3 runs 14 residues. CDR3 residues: CASSHRSLNTEAFF. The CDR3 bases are TGTGCCAGCAGTCACAGGTCATTGAACACTGAAGCTTTCTTT.

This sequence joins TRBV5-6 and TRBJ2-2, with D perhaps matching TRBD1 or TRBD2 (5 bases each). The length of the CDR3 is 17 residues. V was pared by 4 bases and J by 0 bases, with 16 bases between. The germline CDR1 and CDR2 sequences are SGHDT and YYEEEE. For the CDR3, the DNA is TGTGCCAGCAGCCCGGGGCTTGTTGATGCGAACACCGGGGAGCTGTTTTTT. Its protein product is CASSPGLVDANTGELFF.

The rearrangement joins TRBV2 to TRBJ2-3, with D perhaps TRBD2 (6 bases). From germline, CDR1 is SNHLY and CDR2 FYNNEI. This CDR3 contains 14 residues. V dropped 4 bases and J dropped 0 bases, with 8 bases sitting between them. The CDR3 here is CASSAGTSTDTQYF. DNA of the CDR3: TGTGCCAGCAGTGCCGGGACTAGCACAGATACGCAGTATTTT.

The CDR3 DNA reads as TGTGCCAGCAGCTTATTGACGGCGGGAGACACTGAAGCTTTCTTT. This sequence encodes CASSLLTAGDTEAFF. This sequence joins TRBV7-8 and TRBJ1-1, with D hard to call. Germline-derived CDR1 and CDR2 are SGHVS and FQNEAQ. This CDR3 spans 15 amino acids. The germline V and J ends were trimmed by 2 bases and 3 bases, with 13 bases remaining between them.

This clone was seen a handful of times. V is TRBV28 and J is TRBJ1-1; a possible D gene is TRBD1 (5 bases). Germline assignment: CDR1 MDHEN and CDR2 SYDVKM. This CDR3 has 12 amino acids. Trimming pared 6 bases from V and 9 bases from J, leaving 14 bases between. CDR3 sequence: CASRPGTHQAFF. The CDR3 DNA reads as TGTGCCAGCAGACCCGGGACCCACCAAGCTTTCTTT.

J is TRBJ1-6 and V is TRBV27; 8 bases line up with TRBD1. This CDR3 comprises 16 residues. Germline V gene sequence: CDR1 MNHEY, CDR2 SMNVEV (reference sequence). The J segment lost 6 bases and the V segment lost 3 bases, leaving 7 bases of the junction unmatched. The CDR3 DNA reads TGTGCCAGCAGTTTCGGCAGGGGGCGAAGTAATTCACCCCTCCACTTT. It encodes CASSFGRGRSNSPLHF.

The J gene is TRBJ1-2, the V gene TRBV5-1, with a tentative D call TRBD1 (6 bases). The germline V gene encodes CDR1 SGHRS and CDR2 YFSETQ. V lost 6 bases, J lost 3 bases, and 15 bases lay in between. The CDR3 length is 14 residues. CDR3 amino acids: CASNLGGADYGYTF. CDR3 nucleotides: TGCGCCAGCAACCTCGGGGGGGCAGACTATGGCTACACCTTC.

CDR3 sequence (DNA): TGTGCCAGCAGCCAGATGGCAGGGGTATCCGGGGAGCTGTTTTTT. Protein sequence: CASSQMAGVSGELFF. The chain joins TRBV16 to TRBJ2-2; TRBD1 is a possible D gene (6 bases). From germline, CDR1 is KGHSY and CDR2 FQNENV. Trimming pared 3 bases from V and 6 bases from J, leaving 14 bases between. The CDR3 is made up of 15 amino acids.

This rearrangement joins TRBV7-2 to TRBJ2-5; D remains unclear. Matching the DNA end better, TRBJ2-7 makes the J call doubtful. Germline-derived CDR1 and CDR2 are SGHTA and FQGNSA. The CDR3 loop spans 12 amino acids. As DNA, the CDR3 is TGTGCCAGCAGCTTAGCGCACGACGAGCAGTACTTC. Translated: CASSLAHDEQYF.

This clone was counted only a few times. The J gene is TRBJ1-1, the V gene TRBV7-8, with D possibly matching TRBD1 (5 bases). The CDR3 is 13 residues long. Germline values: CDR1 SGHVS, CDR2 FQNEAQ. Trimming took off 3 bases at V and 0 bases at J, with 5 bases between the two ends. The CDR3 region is CASSLTVNTEAFF. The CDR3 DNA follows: TGTGCCAGCAGCTTGACAGTGAACACTGAAGCTTTCTTT.